The entry below gives a single TCR beta chain sequence along with its context. The data are from a study of technical replicates of blood from several donors. Assay: immunoSEQ multiplex PCR; the TCRdb copy retains only in-frame clones and omits some. The repertoire holds about 84,000 clones, around 93% seen once, with 0.2% to 0.25% in the top ten. From germline, CDR1 is MNHEY and CDR2 SMNVEV (reference sequence). The CDR3 has 13 amino acids. V was shortened by 5 bases and J by 7 bases, with 12 bases between the two germline ends. This clonotype originated in a human donor in good health. The sequenced material came from T cells isolated from PBMCs. The J gene is TRBJ2-4, the V gene TRBV27; D is perhaps TRBD2 (6 bases). DNA of the CDR3: TGTGCCAGCAGTAGCTACCGGGGGAACATTCAGTACTTC. This encodes CASSSYRGNIQYF.